This entry concerns a single T cell receptor beta chain. This entry is derived from a study of blood T cell repertoires in COVID-19. In the original processing: Nucleated cell number was recorded as an estimate derived from reference gene primer amplification. TCRdb's table, derived via immunoSEQ multiplex PCR, lists solely in-frame clones and lacks some. V and J calls and clone size come straight from that table; D and trimming were deduced from the DNA. In the table there are a few hundred thousand clones, about four fifths of which are singletons. The sequence derives from a person in their 70s with COVID-19, enrolled during active disease. The sequenced sample consisted of peripheral blood.

In DNA form, the CDR3 reads TGTGCCAGCAGCTTACGGTCGGATACGCAGTATTTT. Protein product: CASSLRSDTQYF. V gene TRBV5-4 combines with J gene TRBJ2-3; D is undetermined. Germline V gene data show CDR1 as SGHNT and CDR2 as YYREEE (reference sequence). The V gene lost 2 bases and the J gene lost 6 bases, with 7 bases spanning the gap. The CDR3 sequence is 12 residues long.